Described below is a single T cell receptor (beta chain) sequence and its context. The entry originates in a study of shared clonotypes between healthy human individuals. The assay was immunoSEQ multiplex PCR, and TCRdb's table has in-frame clones only and misses some. The sample has 2 million to 2.5 million clones; 85% to 95% are singletons. The CDR3 spans 14 residues. CDR1 SGHRS and CDR2 YFSETQ come from the germline V gene. V was shortened by 2 bases and J by 9 bases, with 15 bases between the two germline ends. The clonotype was recovered from a man younger than 30 in good health. Some clones in this sample may be carry-over from other donors' samples. The rearrangement joins TRBV5-1 to TRBJ2-4; D unclear. Sequencing input: naive CD4+ T cells from PBMCs. As to subset: CD45RA+ positively selected. CDR3 DNA: TGCGCCAGCAGCTTTGAGGTTCCCCAGAGCATTCAGTACTTC. Translated: CASSFEVPQSIQYF. The complete variable domain, with remaining parts taken from reference TRBV5-1 and TRBJ2-4, reads KAGVTQTPRYLIKTRGQQVTLSCSPISGHRSVSWYQQTPGQGLQFLFEYFSETQRNKGNFPGRFSGRQFSNSRSEMNVSTLELGDSALYLCASSFEVPQSIQYFGAGTRLSVL.